This T cell receptor beta chain emerged from a study of early T cells in non-severe SARS-CoV-2 infection. Across the whole study: Bulk RNA isolated from unsorted whole blood underwent sequencing; chains were not paired.

The trim removed 5 bases at V and 8 bases at J, leaving 4 bases unmatched. From germline, CDR1 is SEHNR and CDR2 FQNEAQ (reference sequence). The CDR3 consists of 14 residues. The TCR library protocol was used to attach unique molecular identifiers. These identifiers were attached to individual cDNA molecules. TCRdb fed the 5' RACE reads into MiXCR, producing one record per CDR3 protein. The sample holds around 53,000 distinct CDR3 sequences; 7% to 9% are singletons and the top ten take 5.8%. This clonotype has a handful of counts. The rearrangement uses TRBV7-9 and TRBJ1-4, with 11 bases that match TRBD1. The sequenced sample consisted of whole blood. The sequence came from an adult who was a healthcare worker with PCR-confirmed SARS-CoV-2 infection or an uninfected control (not recorded which). CDR3 residues: CASSRDRGGEKLFF. CDR3 nucleotide sequence: TGTGCCAGCAGCCGGGACAGGGGGGGAGAAAAACTGTTTTTT.